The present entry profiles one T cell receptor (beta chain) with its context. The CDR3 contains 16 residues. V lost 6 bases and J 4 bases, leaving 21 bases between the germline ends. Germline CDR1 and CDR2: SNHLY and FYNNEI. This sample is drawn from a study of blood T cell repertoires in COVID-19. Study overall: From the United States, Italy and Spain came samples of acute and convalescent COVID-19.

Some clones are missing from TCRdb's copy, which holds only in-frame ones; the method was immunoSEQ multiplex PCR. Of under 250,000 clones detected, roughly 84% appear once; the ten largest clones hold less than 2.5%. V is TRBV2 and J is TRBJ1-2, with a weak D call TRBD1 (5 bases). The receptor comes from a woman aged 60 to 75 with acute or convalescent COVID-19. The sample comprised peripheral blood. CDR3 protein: CASSGRLKRGPYGYTF. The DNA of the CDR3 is TGTGCCAGCAGCGGCAGGTTGAAAAGGGGCCCCTATGGCTACACCTTC.